The 15 T cell receptor beta chains in this list originate from one sample, sequenced in a study of blood T cell repertoires in COVID-19. Sequencing was performed with immunoSEQ multiplex PCR; in TCRdb, only in-frame clones are kept and a portion is missing. Of some 230,000 clones listed, around 85% are singletons. The sample taken for sequencing was PBMCs or T cells enriched from blood (not recorded which). These receptors originate from a middle-aged woman with acute COVID-19.

The V gene is TRBV7-9, the J gene TRBJ1-2, with a possible D match to TRBD1 (5 bases). The CDR3 consists of 16 residues. V gave up 4 bases and J gave up 7 bases, with 22 bases separating them. Germline V gene sequence: CDR1 SEHNR, CDR2 FQNEAQ (reference sequence). The CDR3 nucleotides are TGTGCCAGCAGCTCAGACACTCTCGGACATTTCGGTGGCTACACCTTC. Translation: CASSSDTLGHFGGYTF.

The CDR3 DNA is TGTGCCAGCTCACCAACAGGCAGACGTGGAGTCAACTATGGCTACACCTTC. It is translated as CASSPTGRRGVNYGYTF. The chain couples TRBV18 to TRBJ1-2; tentatively, D is TRBD1 (5 bases). The germline V gene has CDR1 KGHSH and CDR2 LQKENI. The CDR3 is 17 amino acids. V lost 2 bases and J 2 bases, leaving 18 bases between the germline ends.

This rearrangement joins TRBV18 to TRBJ2-1; TRBD1 matches 7 bases. The J segment lost 2 bases and the V segment lost 3 bases, leaving 4 bases of the junction unmatched. The CDR3 loop spans 15 amino acids. Germline CDR1 KGHSH, CDR2 LQKENI. The CDR3 coding sequence is TGTGCCAGCTCACCCCGACAGGGACCCTACAATGAGCAGTTCTTC. The encoded protein is CASSPRQGPYNEQFF.

The sample holds a few counts of this clone. The chain has TRBV7-9 and TRBJ2-7, with 10 bases fitting TRBD1. With V trimmed by 5 bases and J by 5 bases, 12 bases remained unmatched. The CDR3 length is 16 residues. The germline CDR1 and CDR2 sequences are SEHNR and FQNEAQ (reference sequence). The CDR3 region is CASSLHAGTGADEQYF. For the CDR3, the DNA is TGTGCCAGCAGCCTTCACGCCGGGACAGGGGCAGACGAGCAGTACTTC.

The chain uses TRBV4-1 and TRBJ1-5, with D tentatively TRBD1 (5 bases). The CDR3 sequence is 13 residues long. Germline-derived CDR1 and CDR2 are MGHRA and YSYEKL. The V and J ends lost 0 bases and 7 bases respectively, with 7 bases between them. In nucleotides, the CDR3 is TGCGCCAGCAGCCAAGATGGGGGGCAGCCCCAGCATTTT. This sequence encodes CASSQDGGQPQHF.

CDR3 coding DNA: TGTGCCAGCAGTTTCGGACAGGGGAAAGCTTTCTTT. It translates to CASSFGQGKAFF. The V gene is TRBV6-2 or TRBV6-3, the J gene TRBJ1-1; 9 bases fit TRBD1. After removal of 4 bases from V and 9 bases from J, the junction contained 3 bases not matched to a gene. Germline V gene data show CDR1 as MNHEY and CDR2 as SVGEGT. The CDR3 sequence is 12 residues long.

The chain couples TRBV19 to TRBJ1-2; perhaps TRBD1 as D (6 bases). CDR3 length: 15 residues. Germline V lookup: CDR1 LNHDA, CDR2 SQIVND (reference sequence). With 10 bases removed from V and 0 bases from J, the gap between germline ends came to 18 bases. In DNA form, the CDR3 reads TGTGCCACCGCGACAGGAGACTCCTCTAACTATGGCTACACCTTC. This codes for CATATGDSSNYGYTF.

This clone was seen just once. The gene calls are TRBV2 and TRBJ1-2; 12 positions agree with TRBD1. Trimming at V came to 4 bases and at J to 4 bases, leaving 4 bases not matched to a gene. In germline, CDR1 is SNHLY, CDR2 FYNNEI. This CDR3 comprises 15 residues. The CDR3 sequence is CASSGGTGGRYGYTF. In DNA, the CDR3 is TGTGCCAGCAGTGGGGGGACAGGGGGCCGCTATGGCTACACCTTC. The entire variable domain, with the rest obtained from reference TRBV2 and TRBJ1-2, is as follows: EPEVTQTPSHQVTQMGQEVILRCVPISNHLYFYWYRQILGQKVEFLVSFYNNEISEKSEIFDDQFSVERPDGSNFTLKIRSTKLEDSAMYFCASSGGTGGRYGYTFGSGTRLTVV.

This clone turned up a few times. This chain joins TRBV5-1 and TRBJ2-7, with 7 bases that match TRBD2. V shed 4 bases, J shed 4 bases, and the junction held 5 bases outside the gene matches. The CDR3 extends over 13 amino acids. Germline-derived CDR1 and CDR2 are SGHRS and YFSETQ. The CDR3 nucleotides read TGCGCCAGCAGCCGAAGCGGGACGTACGAGCAGTACTTC. Its translation is CASSRSGTYEQYF.

The chain recombines TRBV29-1 with TRBJ2-6; 8 bases fit TRBD1. Germline V gene lookup returns CDR1 SQVTM and CDR2 ANQGSEA. The CDR3 has 18 residues. J lost 0 bases, V lost 6 bases, and 13 bases had no gene match. DNA for the CDR3: TGCAGCGTCGCTACTGGGACAGGTTCGAGCTCTGGGGCCAACGTCCTGACTTTC. As protein: CSVATGTGSSSGANVLTF.

This chain joins TRBV11-3 and TRBJ2-7; a possible D gene is TRBD2 (6 bases). CDR3 length equals 14 residues. V gave up 3 bases and J gave up 2 bases, with 11 bases separating them. Germline CDR1 is SGHNT and CDR2 is YENEEA. CDR3 nucleotide sequence: TGTGCCAGCAGCTTGGAGGGAGCAACCTACGAGCAGTACTTC. This encodes CASSLEGATYEQYF.

The chain recombines TRBV19 with TRBJ1-3; 8 nucleotides align to TRBD1. The CDR3 covers 17 residues. Looked up from germline, CDR1 is LNHDA and CDR2 is SQIVND (reference sequence). V gave up 4 bases and J gave up 0 bases; unmatched junction bases: 8. The CDR3 reads CASSTSGTGGSGNTIYF. The CDR3, as DNA: TGTGCCAGTAGTACTTCCGGGACAGGAGGCTCTGGAAACACCATATATTTT.

The rearrangement links TRBV20-1 to TRBJ2-7; no clear D gene. V shed 3 bases and J shed 1 base, with 16 bases lying between them. The V gene's germline CDR1 is DFQATT and CDR2 SNEGSKA (reference sequence). The CDR3 extends over 15 amino acids. CDR3 sequence reads: CSASLWARISYEQYF. The CDR3 DNA reads TGCAGTGCTAGTCTTTGGGCGCGTATTTCCTACGAGCAGTACTTC.

A single count supports this clone. The chain employs TRBV7-2 and TRBJ2-4; 8 positions match TRBD1. This CDR3 region has 16 residues. V shed 5 bases and J 8 bases; nucleotides not matched to a gene: 14. Germline V CDR1 and CDR2: SGHTA, FQGNSA. CDR3 sequence: CASSRQGASMVDIQYF. CDR3 in DNA: TGTGCCAGCAGCCGGCAGGGGGCATCCATGGTAGACATTCAGTACTTC.

This clone was observed a handful of times. This chain uses TRBV7-8 with TRBJ1-5; D is ambiguous. The V end was cut by 7 bases, the J end by 2 bases, with 15 bases between. The CDR3 is 15 amino acids. CDR1 SGHVS and CDR2 FQNEAQ come from the germline V gene. This chain's CDR3 is CASNQAGRGNQPQHF. The CDR3 coding sequence is TGTGCCAGCAACCAGGCCGGGAGGGGCAATCAGCCCCAGCATTTT.